A selection of T cell receptor beta chains follows, all from one sample in a study of cytomegalovirus exposure and HLA in healthy donors. The repertoire was sequenced with immunoSEQ multiplex PCR; TCRdb's copy has only in-frame clones and lacks some. The table includes hundreds of thousands of clones, about three quarters detected once. Sequenced: PBMCs. Receptors were obtained from a male donor in good health and CMV-seronegative. The CDR3 runs from the conserved cysteine through the conserved F or W. The D gene is left open where the match is weak. Some rows mark clone size as missing; the rest say once, few, many or name a class of expanded clone.

clone_size | j_call | cdr3_length | v_call | d_call | cdr3_aa | cdr3_nt
- | TRBJ2-6 | 16 | TRBV5-1 | - | CASSPKDSSGANVLTF | TGCGCCAGCAGCCCAAAGGACAGCTCTGGGGCCAACGTCCTGACTTTC
- | TRBJ2-7 | 14 | TRBV9 | - | CASSVSPKPHEQYF | TGTGCCAGCAGCGTATCACCCAAACCCCACGAGCAGTACTTC
once | TRBJ2-7 | 15 | TRBV5-1 | TRBD1 | CASSGGQGPTYEQYF | TGCGCCAGCAGCGGCGGACAGGGACCAACCTACGAGCAGTACTTC
once | TRBJ2-7 | 18 | TRBV5-6 | - | CASSLRRGGVTALYEQYF | TGTGCCAGCAGCTTGAGGCGAGGTGGTGTGACAGCCCTCTACGAGCAGTACTTC
- | TRBJ2-6 | 16 | TRBV5-4 | - | CASSQDPGSGANVLTF | TGTGCCAGCAGCCAAGATCCCGGCTCTGGGGCCAACGTCCTGACTTTC
- | TRBJ2-2 | 13 | TRBV27 | - | CASKESNTGELFF | TGTGCCAGCAAAGAGTCGAACACCGGGGAGCTGTTTTTT
few | TRBJ1-1 | 15 | TRBV9 | TRBD1 | CASSVTTGMNTEAFF | TGTGCCAGCAGCGTTACGACAGGGATGAACACTGAAGCTTTCTTT
- | TRBJ2-5 | 13 | TRBV2 | - | CASMEGAKETQYF | TGTGCCAGCATGGAGGGGGCAAAAGAGACCCAGTACTTC
- | TRBJ2-1 | 16 | TRBV5-1 | - | CASSPGAPSTSYEQFF | TGCGCCAGCAGCCCTGGGGCCCCCTCCACTAGCTATGAGCAGTTCTTC
- | TRBJ1-2 | 15 | TRBV28 | - | CAGNGQSGNDYGYTF | TGTGCCGGAAATGGACAGTCGGGCAACGACTATGGCTACACCTTC
few | TRBJ1-2 | 15 | TRBV10-1 | TRBD1 | CASRQQGAGGYGYTF | TGCGCCAGCAGGCAACAGGGGGCAGGGGGGTATGGCTACACCTTC
- | TRBJ1-2 | 17 | TRBV27 | - | CASSPLGGRGGFYGYTF | TGTGCCAGCAGTCCCCTCGGGGGCAGGGGAGGGTTCTATGGCTACACCTTC
- | TRBJ2-7 | 14 | TRBV27 | TRBD2 | CASSLYGGGYEQYF | TGTGCCAGCAGTTTATACGGGGGGGGCTACGAGCAGTACTTC
- | TRBJ2-3 | 16 | TRBV5-1 | TRBD2 | CASSLNPAGDTDTQYF | TGCGCCAGCAGCTTGAACCCAGCGGGAGACACAGATACGCAGTATTTT
few | TRBJ2-7 | 12 | TRBV27 | TRBD1 | CATGQGRNEQYF | TGTGCCACCGGACAGGGGAGGAACGAGCAGTACTTC
- | TRBJ2-1 | 15 | TRBV4-2 | - | CASSQDGETYNEQFF | TGTGCCAGCAGCCAAGACGGGGAGACCTACAATGAGCAGTTCTTC
- | TRBJ2-3 | 16 | TRBV6-5 | TRBD1 | CASSYTGQGATDTQYF | TGTGCCAGCAGTTACACAGGACAGGGGGCCACAGATACGCAGTATTTT
- | TRBJ1-4 | 13 | TRBV6-4 | - | CASRRPGGEKLFF | TGTGCCAGCAGAAGACCCGGAGGCGAAAAACTGTTTTTT
- | TRBJ2-7 | 18 | TRBV5-1 | TRBD1 | CASSRKYIGTGDPYEQYF | TGCGCCAGCAGCCGCAAATACATCGGGACAGGGGATCCCTACGAGCAGTACTTC
- | TRBJ1-1 | 15 | TRBV13 | - | CASSKVLRGGPEAFF | TGTGCCAGCAGCAAAGTCCTGAGGGGGGGCCCTGAAGCTTTCTTT
- | TRBJ1-5 | 14 | TRBV27 | - | CASSLAGFNQPQHF | TGTGCCAGCAGTTTAGCAGGGTTTAATCAGCCCCAGCATTTT
- | TRBJ2-7 | 15 | TRBV4-1 | - | CASSPLPGGKDEQYF | TGCGCCAGCAGCCCCCTCCCCGGAGGGAAGGACGAGCAGTACTTC
- | TRBJ1-2 | 12 | TRBV29-1 | - | CSVDQGIHGYTF | TGCAGCGTTGACCAGGGTATTCATGGCTACACCTTC
- | TRBJ2-1 | 16 | TRBV5-4 | TRBD2 | CASSSRTSGTYNEQFF | TGTGCCAGCAGCTCTAGGACTAGCGGGACCTACAATGAGCAGTTCTTC
- | TRBJ1-1 | 15 | TRBV7-9 | TRBD1 | CASSSQGAGNTEAFF | TGTGCCAGCAGCTCACAGGGGGCAGGGAACACTGAAGCTTTCTTT
- | TRBJ2-7 | 16 | TRBV9 | TRBD2 | CASSVAGAGGPPEQYF | TGTGCCAGCAGCGTAGCTGGGGCGGGGGGGCCGCCTGAGCAGTACTTC
- | TRBJ2-7 | 14 | TRBV28 | TRBD1 | CASSLPTGAYEQYF | TGTGCCAGCAGTTTACCTACAGGGGCCTACGAGCAGTACTTC
few | TRBJ2-2 | 18 | TRBV7-9 | - | CASSFFRRTSFNTGELFF | TGTGCCAGCAGCTTTTTCCGCCGGACTTCCTTTAACACCGGGGAGCTGTTTTTT